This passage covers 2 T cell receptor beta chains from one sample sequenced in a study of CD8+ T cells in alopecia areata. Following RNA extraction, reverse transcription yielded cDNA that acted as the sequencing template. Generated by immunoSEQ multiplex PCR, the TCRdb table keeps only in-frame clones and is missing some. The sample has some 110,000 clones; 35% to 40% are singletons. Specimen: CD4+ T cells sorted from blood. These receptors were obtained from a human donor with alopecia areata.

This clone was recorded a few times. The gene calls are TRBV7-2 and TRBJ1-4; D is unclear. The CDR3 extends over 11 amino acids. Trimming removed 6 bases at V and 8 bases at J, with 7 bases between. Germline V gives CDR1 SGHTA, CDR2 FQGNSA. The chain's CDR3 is CASSTSEKLFF. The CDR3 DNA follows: TGTGCCAGCAGTACATCGGAAAAACTGTTTTTT.

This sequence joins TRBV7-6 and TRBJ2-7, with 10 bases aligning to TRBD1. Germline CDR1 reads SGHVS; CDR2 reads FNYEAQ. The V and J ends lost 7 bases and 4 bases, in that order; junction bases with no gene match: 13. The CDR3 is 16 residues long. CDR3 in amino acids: CASTPRGGTGVYEQYF. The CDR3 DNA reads TGTGCCAGCACCCCCCGGGGGGGGACAGGGGTTTACGAGCAGTACTTC.